This T cell receptor beta chain was sequenced during a study of PD-L1 blockade in urothelial cancer. For the study at large: In the patient group, about 85% of the roughly 29 were males with bladder-origin urothelial cancer. The analyses of blood took place 3 weeks (second dose) and 6 weeks after treatment start.

Trimming stripped 3 bases from V and 1 base from J, with 8 bases between. This CDR3 is built from 14 residues. Germline-derived CDR1 and CDR2 are SGHRS and YFSETQ. Libraries were prepared by immunoSEQ multiplex PCR; TCRdb keeps only in-frame clonotypes and omits some of them. The data hold 50,000 to 55,000 clones, with about three quarters observed a single time. As for time point: pretreatment peripheral blood. The receptor was derived from a man aged 65 to 85 with urothelial cancer. The J gene is TRBJ2-1, the V gene TRBV5-1; D is possibly TRBD1 (5 bases). The sample in question was PBMCs, obtained around atezolizumab (anti-PD-L1) treatment. DNA of the CDR3: TGCGCCAGCAGCTCAGGGAATTCCTACAATGAGCAGTTCTTC. It is translated as CASSSGNSYNEQFF. The full variable domain, its missing parts supplied by reference TRBV5-1 and TRBJ2-1, is KAGVTQTPRYLIKTRGQQVTLSCSPISGHRSVSWYQQTPGQGLQFLFEYFSETQRNKGNFPGRFSGRQFSNSRSEMNVSTLELGDSALYLCASSSGNSYNEQFFGPGTRLTVL.